This T cell receptor (beta chain) derives from a study of blood T cell repertoires in COVID-19. In the study overall: Collection of acute and convalescent COVID-19 samples took place in the United States, Italy and Spain. The cDNA or gDNA used as material had been derived from T cells, B-cell-depleted T cells, or PBMCs.

In the original workflow: Amplification with reference gene primers provided the estimates of nucleated cell counts. TCRdb's table, derived via immunoSEQ multiplex PCR, lists solely in-frame clones and lacks some. Clonal size and the V and J genes are those of that table, whereas D and trimming came from the DNA. Of 70,000 to 100,000 clones in the sample, 80% to 90% are singletons; the top ten hold about 16%. V was clipped by 7 bases and J by 18 bases; unmatched bases: 12. The CDR3 is made up of 12 amino acids. Germline CDR1 is MNHEY and CDR2 is SVGAGI. The sequencing sample was made of peripheral blood. The V call is TRBV6-5, the J call TRBJ1-6; 7 bases agree with TRBD1. This sequence originates from a woman older than 75 with acute or convalescent COVID-19. The CDR3 bases are TGTGCCAGCACCGAAAGAGGCGGACAGGCCCACTTT. The encoded protein is CASTERGGQAHF.